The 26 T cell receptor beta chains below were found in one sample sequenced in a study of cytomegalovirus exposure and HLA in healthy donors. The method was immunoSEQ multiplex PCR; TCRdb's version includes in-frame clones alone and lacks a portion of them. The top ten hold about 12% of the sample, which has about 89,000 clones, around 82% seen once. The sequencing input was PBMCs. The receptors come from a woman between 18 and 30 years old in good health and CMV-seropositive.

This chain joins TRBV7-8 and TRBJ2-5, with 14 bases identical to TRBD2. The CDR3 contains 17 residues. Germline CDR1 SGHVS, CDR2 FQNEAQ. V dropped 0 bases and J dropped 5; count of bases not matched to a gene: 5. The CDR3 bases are TGTGCCAGCAGCTTAGCCCGACTAGCGGGGGGGCGGGAGACCCAGTACTTC. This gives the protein CASSLARLAGGRETQYF.

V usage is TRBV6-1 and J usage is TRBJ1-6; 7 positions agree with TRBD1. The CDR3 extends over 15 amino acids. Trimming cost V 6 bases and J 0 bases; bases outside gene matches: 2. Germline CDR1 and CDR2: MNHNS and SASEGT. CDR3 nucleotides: TGTGCCAGCAGGACAGGGCTCTCCTATAATTCACCCCTCCACTTT. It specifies CASRTGLSYNSPLHF.

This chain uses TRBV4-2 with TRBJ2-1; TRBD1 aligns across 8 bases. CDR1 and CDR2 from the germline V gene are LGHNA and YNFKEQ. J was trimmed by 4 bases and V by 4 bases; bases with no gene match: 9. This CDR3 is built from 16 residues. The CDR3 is CASSPRGQGKYNEQFF. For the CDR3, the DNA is TGTGCCAGCAGCCCCCGCGGACAGGGTAAATACAATGAGCAGTTCTTC.

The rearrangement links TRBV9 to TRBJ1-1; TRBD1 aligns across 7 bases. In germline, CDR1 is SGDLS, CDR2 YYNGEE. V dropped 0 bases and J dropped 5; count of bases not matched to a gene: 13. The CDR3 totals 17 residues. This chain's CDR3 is CASSVVPGEGAGTEAFF. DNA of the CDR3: TGTGCCAGCAGCGTAGTCCCGGGTGAGGGGGCGGGTACTGAAGCTTTCTTT.

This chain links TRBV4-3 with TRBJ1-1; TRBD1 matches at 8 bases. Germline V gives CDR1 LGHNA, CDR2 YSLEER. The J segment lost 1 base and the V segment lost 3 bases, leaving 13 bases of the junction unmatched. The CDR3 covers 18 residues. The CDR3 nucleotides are TGCGCCAGCAGCCACGGAATCCAGGGGGCAAGGAGGAACACTGAAGCTTTCTTT. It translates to CASSHGIQGARRNTEAFF.

CDR3: CASSLEGAGSQSSPLHF. Written as DNA, the CDR3 is TGCGCCAGCAGCTTGGAAGGGGCCGGGTCACAAAGTTCACCCCTCCACTTT. This chain uses TRBV5-1 with TRBJ1-6; D perhaps matches TRBD1 (5 bases). V was shortened by 0 bases and J by 9 bases, with 19 bases between the two germline ends. The CDR3 extends over 17 amino acids. Germline assignment: CDR1 SGHRS and CDR2 YFSETQ.

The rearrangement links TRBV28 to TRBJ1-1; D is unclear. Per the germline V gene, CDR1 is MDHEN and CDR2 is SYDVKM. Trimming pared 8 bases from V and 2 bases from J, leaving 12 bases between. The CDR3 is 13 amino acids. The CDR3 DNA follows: TGTGCCAGCCCACTCCCGGTTAACACTGAAGCTTTCTTT. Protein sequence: CASPLPVNTEAFF.

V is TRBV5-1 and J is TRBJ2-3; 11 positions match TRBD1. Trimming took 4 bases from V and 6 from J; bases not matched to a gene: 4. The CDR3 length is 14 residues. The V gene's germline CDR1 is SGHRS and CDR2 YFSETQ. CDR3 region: CASSPGTGGDTQYF. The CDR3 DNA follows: TGCGCCAGCAGCCCTGGGACAGGGGGGGATACGCAGTATTTT.

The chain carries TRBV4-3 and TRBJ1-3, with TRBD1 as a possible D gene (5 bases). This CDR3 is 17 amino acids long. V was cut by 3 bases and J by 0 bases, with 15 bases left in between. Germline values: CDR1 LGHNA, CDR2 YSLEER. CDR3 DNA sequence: TGCGCCAGCAGCCAGGCTCAGGGTTTGCGCTCTGGAAACACCATATATTTT. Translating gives CASSQAQGLRSGNTIYF.

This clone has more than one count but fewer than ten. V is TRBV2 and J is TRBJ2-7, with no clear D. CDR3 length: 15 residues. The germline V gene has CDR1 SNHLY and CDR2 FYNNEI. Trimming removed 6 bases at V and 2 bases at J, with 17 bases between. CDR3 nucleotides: TGTGCCAGCAGCCCCCAGGCTTCTCCCGCCTACGAGCAGTACTTC. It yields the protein CASSPQASPAYEQYF.

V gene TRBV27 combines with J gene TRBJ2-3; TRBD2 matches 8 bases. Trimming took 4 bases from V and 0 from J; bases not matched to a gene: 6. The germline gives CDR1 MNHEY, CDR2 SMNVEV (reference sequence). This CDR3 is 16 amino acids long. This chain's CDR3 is CASSSFGGGSTDTQYF. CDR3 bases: TGTGCCAGCAGTTCTTTCGGGGGGGGAAGCACAGATACGCAGTATTTT.

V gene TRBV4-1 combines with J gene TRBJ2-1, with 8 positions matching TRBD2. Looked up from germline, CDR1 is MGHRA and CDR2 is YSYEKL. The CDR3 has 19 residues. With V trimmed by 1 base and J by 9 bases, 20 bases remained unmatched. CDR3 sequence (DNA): TGCGCCAGCAGCCAAGGGCCCTTTGGTGCGGGGGGCCAAATCGGTGAGCAGTTCTTC. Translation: CASSQGPFGAGGQIGEQFF.

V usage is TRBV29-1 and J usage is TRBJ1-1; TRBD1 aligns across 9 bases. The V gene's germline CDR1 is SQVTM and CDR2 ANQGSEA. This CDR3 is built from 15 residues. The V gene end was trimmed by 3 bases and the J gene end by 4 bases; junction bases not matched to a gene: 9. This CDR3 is CSVESTGGWSTEAFF. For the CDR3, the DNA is TGCAGCGTTGAGAGTACAGGGGGCTGGAGCACTGAAGCTTTCTTT.

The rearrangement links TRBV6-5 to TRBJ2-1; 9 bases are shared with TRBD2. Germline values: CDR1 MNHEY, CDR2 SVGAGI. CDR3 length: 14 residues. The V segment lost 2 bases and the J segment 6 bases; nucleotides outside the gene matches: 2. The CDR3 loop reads CASSYQRGANEQFF. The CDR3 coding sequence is TGTGCCAGCAGTTACCAGCGGGGGGCCAATGAGCAGTTCTTC.

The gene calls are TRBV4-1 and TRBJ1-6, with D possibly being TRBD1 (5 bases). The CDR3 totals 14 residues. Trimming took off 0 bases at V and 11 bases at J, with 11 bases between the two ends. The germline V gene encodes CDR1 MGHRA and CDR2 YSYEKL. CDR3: CASSQDRRGTPLHF. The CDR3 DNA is TGCGCCAGCAGCCAAGATCGTCGGGGGACACCCCTCCACTTT.

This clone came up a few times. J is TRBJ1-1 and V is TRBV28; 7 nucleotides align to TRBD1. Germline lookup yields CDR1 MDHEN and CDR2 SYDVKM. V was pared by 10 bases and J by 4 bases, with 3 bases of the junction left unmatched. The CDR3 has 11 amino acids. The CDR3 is CATSGGTEAFF. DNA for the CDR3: TGTGCCACATCAGGGGGCACTGAAGCTTTCTTT.

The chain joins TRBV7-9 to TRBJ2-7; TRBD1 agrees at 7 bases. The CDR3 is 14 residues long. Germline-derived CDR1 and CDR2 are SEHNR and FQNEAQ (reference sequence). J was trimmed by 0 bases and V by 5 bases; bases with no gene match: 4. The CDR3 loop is CASSLGDSSYEQYF. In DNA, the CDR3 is TGTGCCAGCAGCCTAGGGGACAGCTCCTACGAGCAGTACTTC.

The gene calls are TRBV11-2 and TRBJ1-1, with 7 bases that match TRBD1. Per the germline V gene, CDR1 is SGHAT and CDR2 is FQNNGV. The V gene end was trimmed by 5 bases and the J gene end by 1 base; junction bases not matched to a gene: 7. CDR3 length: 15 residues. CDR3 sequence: CASSPGDRQNTEAFF. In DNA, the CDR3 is TGTGCCAGCAGCCCGGGGGACAGACAGAACACTGAAGCTTTCTTT. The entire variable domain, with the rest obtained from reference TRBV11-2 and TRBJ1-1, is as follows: EAGVAQSPRYKIIEKRQSVAFWCNPISGHATLYWYQQILGQGPKLLIQFQNNGVVDDSQLPKDRFSAERLKGVDSTLKIQPAKLEDSAVYLCASSPGDRQNTEAFFGQGTRLTVV.

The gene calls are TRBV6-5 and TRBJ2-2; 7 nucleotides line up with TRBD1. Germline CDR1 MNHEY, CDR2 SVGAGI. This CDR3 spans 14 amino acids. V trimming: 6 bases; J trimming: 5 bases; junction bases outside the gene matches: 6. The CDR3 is CASSPGTVTGELFF. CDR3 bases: TGTGCCAGCAGCCCCGGGACAGTAACCGGGGAGCTGTTTTTT.

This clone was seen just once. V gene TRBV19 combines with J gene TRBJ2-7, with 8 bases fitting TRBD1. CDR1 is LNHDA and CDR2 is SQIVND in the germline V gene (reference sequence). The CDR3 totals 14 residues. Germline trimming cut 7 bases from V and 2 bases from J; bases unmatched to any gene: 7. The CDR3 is CASTERQGTYEQYF. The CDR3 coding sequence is TGTGCCAGTACCGAAAGACAGGGGACCTACGAGCAGTACTTC. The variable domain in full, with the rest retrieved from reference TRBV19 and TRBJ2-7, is DGGITQSPKYLFRKEGQNVTLSCEQNLNHDAMYWYRQDPGQGLRLIYYSQIVNDFQKGDIAEGYSVSREKKESFPLTVTSAQKNPTAFYLCASTERQGTYEQYFGPGTRLTVT.

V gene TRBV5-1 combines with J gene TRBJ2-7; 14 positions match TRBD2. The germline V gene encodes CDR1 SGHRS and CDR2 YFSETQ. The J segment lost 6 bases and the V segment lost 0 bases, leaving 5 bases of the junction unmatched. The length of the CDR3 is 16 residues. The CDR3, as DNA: TGCGCCAGCAGCTTGGGACTAGCGGGGGGGCATGGCGAGCAGTACTTC. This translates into CASSLGLAGGHGEQYF. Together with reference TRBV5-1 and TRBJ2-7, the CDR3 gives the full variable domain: KAGVTQTPRYLIKTRGQQVTLSCSPISGHRSVSWYQQTPGQGLQFLFEYFSETQRNKGNFPGRFSGRQFSNSRSEMNVSTLELGDSALYLCASSLGLAGGHGEQYFGPGTRLTVT.

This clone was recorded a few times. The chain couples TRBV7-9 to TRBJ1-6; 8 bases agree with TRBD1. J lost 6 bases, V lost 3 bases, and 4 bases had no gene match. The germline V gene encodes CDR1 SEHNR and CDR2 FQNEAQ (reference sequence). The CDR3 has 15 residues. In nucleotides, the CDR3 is TGTGCCAGCAGCTTTGGGGACAGGATTAATTCACCCCTCCACTTT. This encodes CASSFGDRINSPLHF.

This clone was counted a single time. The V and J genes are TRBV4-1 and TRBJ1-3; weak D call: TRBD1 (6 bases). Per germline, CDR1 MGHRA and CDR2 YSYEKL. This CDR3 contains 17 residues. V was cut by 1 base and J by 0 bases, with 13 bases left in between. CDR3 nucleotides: TGCGCCAGCAGCCAAGGCCGCCAGGGGAGCTCTGGAAACACCATATATTTT. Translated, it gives CASSQGRQGSSGNTIYF.

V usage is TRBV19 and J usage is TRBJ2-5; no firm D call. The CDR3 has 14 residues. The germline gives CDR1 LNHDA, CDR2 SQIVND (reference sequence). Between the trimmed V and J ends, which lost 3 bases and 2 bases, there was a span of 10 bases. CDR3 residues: CASSIGSAQETQYF. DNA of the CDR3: TGTGCCAGTAGTATTGGGTCAGCGCAAGAGACCCAGTACTTC.

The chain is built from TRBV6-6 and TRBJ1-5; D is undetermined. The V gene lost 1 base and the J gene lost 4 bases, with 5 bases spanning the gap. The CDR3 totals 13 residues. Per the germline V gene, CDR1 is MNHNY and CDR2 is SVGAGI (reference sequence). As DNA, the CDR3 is TGTGCCAGCAGTTACTGGCAGAATCAGCCCCAGCATTTT. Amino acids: CASSYWQNQPQHF.

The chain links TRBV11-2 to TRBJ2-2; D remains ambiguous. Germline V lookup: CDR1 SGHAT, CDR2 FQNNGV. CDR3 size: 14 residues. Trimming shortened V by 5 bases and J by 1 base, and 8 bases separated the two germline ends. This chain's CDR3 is CASSAHMNTGELFF. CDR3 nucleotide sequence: TGTGCCAGCAGCGCCCACATGAACACCGGGGAGCTGTTTTTT.